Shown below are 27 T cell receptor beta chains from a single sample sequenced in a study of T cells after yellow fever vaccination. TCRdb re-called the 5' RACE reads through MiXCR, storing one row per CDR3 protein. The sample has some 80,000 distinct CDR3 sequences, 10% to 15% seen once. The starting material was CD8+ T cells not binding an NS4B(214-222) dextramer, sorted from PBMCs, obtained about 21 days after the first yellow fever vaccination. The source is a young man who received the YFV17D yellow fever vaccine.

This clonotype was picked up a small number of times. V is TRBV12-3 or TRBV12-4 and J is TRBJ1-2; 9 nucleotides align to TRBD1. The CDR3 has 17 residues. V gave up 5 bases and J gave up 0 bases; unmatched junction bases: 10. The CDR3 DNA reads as TGTGCCAGCAGTCCGGGACAGGGACTGCTAGCTAACTATGGCTACACCTTC. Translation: CASSPGQGLLANYGYTF.

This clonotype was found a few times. The DNA of the CDR3 is TGTGCCAGCAGTTTCTCAGGCTCTGGGGCCAACGTCCTGACTTTC. Protein product: CASSFSGSGANVLTF. The rearrangement joins TRBV12-3 or TRBV12-4 to TRBJ2-6, with D uncertain. CDR3 size: 15 residues. Trimming stripped 3 bases from V and 0 bases from J, with 6 bases between.

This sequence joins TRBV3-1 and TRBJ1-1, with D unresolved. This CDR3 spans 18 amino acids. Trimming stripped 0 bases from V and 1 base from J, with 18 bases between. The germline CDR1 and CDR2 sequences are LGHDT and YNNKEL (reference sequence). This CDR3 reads CASSQDSAGTARNTEAFF. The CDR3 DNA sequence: TGTGCCAGCAGCCAAGATAGTGCGGGTACCGCCAGGAACACTGAAGCTTTCTTT.

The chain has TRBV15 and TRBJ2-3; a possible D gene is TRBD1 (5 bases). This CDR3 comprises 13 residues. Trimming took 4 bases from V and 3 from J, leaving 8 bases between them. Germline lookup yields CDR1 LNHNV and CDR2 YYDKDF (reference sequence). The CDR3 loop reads CATSTRETDTQYF. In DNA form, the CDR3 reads TGTGCCACCAGCACCAGGGAAACAGATACGCAGTATTTT.

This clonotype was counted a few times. As DNA, the CDR3 is TGTGCCAGCAGTTACTCCCAGACAGGGGAGGGTTACAATGAGCAGTTCTTC. Its protein product is CASSYSQTGEGYNEQFF. This chain joins TRBV6-2 or TRBV6-3 and TRBJ2-1; a possible D gene is TRBD1 (8 bases). Germline loops: CDR1 MNHEY, CDR2 SVGEGT. This CDR3 spans 17 amino acids. Trimming shortened V by 0 bases and J by 4 bases, and 16 bases separated the two germline ends.

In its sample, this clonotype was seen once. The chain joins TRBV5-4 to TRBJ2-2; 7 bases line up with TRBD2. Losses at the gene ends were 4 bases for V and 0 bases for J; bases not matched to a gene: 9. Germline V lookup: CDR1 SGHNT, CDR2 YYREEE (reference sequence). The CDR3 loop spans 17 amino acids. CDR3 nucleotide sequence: TGTGCCAGCAGCCCCGCCCCGACTAGCTCGAACACCGGGGAGCTGTTTTTT. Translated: CASSPAPTSSNTGELFF.

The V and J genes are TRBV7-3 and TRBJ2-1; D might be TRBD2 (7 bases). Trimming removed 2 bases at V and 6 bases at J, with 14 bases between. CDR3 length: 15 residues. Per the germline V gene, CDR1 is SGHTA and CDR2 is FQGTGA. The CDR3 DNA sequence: TGTGCCAGCAGCTTAGCGGGGGCATTCAGCAATGAGCAGTTCTTC. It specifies CASSLAGAFSNEQFF.

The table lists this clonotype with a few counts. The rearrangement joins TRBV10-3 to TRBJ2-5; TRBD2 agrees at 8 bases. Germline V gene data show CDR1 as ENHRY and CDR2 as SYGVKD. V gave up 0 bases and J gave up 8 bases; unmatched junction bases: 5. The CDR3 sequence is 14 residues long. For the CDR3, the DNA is TGTGCCATCAGTGAGTCGACTAGCGCGATCACCCAGTACTTC. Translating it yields CAISESTSAITQYF.

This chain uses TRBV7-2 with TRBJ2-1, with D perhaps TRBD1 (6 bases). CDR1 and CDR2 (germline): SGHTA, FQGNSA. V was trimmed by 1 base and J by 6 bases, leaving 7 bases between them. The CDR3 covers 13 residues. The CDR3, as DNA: TGTGCCAGCAGCTTAGTCAGGGGCAATGAGCAGTTCTTC. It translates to CASSLVRGNEQFF.

CDR3 sequence reads: CSVVRGAEQFF. The CDR3 nucleotides are TGCAGCGTTGTCCGCGGGGCTGAGCAGTTCTTC. The rearrangement links TRBV29-1 to TRBJ2-1, with D possibly matching TRBD2 (6 bases). From germline, CDR1 is SQVTM and CDR2 ANQGSEA. The length of the CDR3 is 11 residues. V was shortened by 4 bases and J by 9 bases, with 10 bases between the two germline ends.

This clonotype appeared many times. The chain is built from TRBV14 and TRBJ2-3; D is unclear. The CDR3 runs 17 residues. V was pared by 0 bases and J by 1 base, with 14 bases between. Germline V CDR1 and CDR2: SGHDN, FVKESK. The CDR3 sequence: CASSQDALRMGTDTQYF. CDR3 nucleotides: TGTGCCAGCAGCCAAGATGCCCTCCGAATGGGCACAGATACGCAGTATTTT.

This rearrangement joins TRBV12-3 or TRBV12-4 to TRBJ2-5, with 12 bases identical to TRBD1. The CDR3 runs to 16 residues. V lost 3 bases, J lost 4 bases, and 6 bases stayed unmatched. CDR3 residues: CASSFGDRGRSETQYF. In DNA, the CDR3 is TGTGCCAGCAGTTTTGGGGACAGGGGGCGATCAGAGACCCAGTACTTC.

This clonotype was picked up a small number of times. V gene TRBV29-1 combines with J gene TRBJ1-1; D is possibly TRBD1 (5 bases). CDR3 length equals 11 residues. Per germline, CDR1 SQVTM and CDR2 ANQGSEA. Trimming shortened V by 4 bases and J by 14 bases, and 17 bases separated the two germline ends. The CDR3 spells CSVVTGGRRFF. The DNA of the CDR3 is TGCAGCGTTGTGACGGGGGGAAGGAGGTTCTTT.

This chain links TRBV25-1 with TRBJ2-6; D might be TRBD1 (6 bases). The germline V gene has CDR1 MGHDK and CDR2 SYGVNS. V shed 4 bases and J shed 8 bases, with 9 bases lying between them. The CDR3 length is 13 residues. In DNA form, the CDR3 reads TGTGCCAGCAGTGGGGGGCTATCCAACGTCCTGACTTTC. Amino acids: CASSGGLSNVLTF.

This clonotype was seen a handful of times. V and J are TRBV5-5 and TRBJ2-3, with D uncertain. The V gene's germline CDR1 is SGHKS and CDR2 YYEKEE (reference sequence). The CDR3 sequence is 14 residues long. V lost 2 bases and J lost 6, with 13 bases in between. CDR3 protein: CASSFGSPRDTQYF. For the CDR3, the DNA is TGTGCCAGCAGCTTTGGGTCCCCGCGGGATACGCAGTATTTT.

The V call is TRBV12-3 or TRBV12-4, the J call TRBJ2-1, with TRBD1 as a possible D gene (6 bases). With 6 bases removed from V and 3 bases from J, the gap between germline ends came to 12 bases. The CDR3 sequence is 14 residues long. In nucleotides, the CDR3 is TGTGCCAGCAGGTCCCAGGGGATCTACAATGAGCAGTTCTTC. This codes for CASRSQGIYNEQFF.

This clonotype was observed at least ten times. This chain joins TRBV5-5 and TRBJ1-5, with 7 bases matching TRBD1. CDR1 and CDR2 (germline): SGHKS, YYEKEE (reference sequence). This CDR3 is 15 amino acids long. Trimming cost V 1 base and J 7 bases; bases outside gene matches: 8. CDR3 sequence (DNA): TGTGCCAGCAGCTTGAGGGGGAACAGGGGACAGCCCCAGCATTTT. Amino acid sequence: CASSLRGNRGQPQHF.

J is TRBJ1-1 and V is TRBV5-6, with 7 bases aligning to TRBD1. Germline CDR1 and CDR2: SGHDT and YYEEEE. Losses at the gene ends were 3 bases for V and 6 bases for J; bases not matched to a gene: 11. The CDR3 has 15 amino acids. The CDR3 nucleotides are TGTGCCAGCAGCTCGATCCGGGACAGCGGCGCTGAAGCTTTCTTT. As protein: CASSSIRDSGAEAFF.

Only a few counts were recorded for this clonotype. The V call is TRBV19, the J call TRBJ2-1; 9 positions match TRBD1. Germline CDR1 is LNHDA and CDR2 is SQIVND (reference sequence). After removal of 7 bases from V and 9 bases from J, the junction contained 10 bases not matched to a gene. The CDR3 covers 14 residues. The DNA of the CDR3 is TGTGCCAGTATTCCGGGACAGGGACTCGGTGAGCAGTTCTTC. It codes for CASIPGQGLGEQFF.

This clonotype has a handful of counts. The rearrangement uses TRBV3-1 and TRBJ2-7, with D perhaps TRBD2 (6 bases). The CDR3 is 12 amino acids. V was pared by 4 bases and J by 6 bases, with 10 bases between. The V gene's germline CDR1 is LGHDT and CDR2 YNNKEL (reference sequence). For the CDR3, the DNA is TGTGCCAGCAGCCTGGGGGGTCTCGAGCAGTACTTC. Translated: CASSLGGLEQYF.

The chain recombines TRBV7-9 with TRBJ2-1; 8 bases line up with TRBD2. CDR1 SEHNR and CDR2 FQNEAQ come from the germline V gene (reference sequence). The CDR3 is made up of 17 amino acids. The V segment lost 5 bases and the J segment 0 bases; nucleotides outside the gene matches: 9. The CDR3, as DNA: TGTGCCAGCAGCCCGCCAGCGGGGGCGGTCTCCTACAATGAGCAGTTCTTC. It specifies CASSPPAGAVSYNEQFF.

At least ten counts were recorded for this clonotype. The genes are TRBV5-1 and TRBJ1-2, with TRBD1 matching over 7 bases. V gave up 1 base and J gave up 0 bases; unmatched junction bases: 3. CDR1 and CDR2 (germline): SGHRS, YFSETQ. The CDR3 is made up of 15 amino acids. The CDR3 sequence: CASSLRGTANYGYTF. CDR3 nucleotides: TGCGCCAGCAGCTTGCGTGGGACAGCTAACTATGGCTACACCTTC.

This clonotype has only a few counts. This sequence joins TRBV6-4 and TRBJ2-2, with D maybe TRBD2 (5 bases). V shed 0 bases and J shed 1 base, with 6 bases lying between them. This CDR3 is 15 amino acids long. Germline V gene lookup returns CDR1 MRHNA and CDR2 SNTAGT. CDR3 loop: CASSDSAGNTGELFF. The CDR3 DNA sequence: TGTGCCAGCAGTGACTCGGCGGGGAACACCGGGGAGCTGTTTTTT.

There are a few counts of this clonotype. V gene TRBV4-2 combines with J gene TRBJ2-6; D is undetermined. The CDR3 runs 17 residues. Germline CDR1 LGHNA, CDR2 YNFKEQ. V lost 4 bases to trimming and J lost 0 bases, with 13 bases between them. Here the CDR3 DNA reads TGTGCCAGCAGCCCCCGGGTCTTAAGCTCTGGGGCCAACGTCCTGACTTTC. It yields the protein CASSPRVLSSGANVLTF.

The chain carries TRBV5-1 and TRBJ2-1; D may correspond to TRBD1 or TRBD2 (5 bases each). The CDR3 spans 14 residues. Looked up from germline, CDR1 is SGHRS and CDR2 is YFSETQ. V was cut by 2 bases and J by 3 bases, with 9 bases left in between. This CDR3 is CASSFRDLYNEQFF. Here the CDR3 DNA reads TGCGCCAGCAGCTTCCGGGACCTCTACAATGAGCAGTTCTTC. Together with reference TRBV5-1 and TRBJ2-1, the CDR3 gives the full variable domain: KAGVTQTPRYLIKTRGQQVTLSCSPISGHRSVSWYQQTPGQGLQFLFEYFSETQRNKGNFPGRFSGRQFSNSRSEMNVSTLELGDSALYLCASSFRDLYNEQFFGPGTRLTVL.

For the CDR3, the DNA is TGTGCCAGCAGTGGCGGGGCCTGGCTAGATACGCAGTATTTT. This gives the protein CASSGGAWLDTQYF. The V and J genes are TRBV3-1 and TRBJ2-3, with D possibly TRBD2 on 6 matching bases. The germline V and J ends were trimmed by 6 bases and 5 bases, with 15 bases remaining between them. Germline CDR1 is LGHDT and CDR2 is YNNKEL (reference sequence). The CDR3 loop spans 14 amino acids.

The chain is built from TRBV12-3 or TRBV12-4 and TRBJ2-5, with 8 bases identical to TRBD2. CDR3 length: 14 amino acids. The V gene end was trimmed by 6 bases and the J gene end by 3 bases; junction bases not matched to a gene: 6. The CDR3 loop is CASRHSGAEETQYF. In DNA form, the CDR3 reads TGTGCCAGCAGACATAGCGGGGCCGAAGAGACCCAGTACTTC.